The present TCR beta chain was sequenced within a study of cytomegalovirus exposure and HLA in healthy donors (dated by TCRdb to the late 2010s). As for the study more broadly: In an earlier analysis of under 600 of the donors, under 300 Gb of sequence data and 100 million or so unique TCR beta sequences from roughly 190 million T cells were reported. About 310 gigabases of sequencing data and approximately 85 million unique TCR sequences were included in an early release covering around 600 HLA-typed donors. The genetic ancestry cluster associated with self-reported Caucasian donors included around 76% of the 300 to 450 genotyped donors. The study aimed to test whether signatures of past pathogen exposure could be identified by cataloging public T cell receptors. Using immunosequencing, the study profiled T cell repertoires from 500 to 800 subjects and related those repertoires to cytomegalovirus serostatus. In addition to the first cohort of about 650 subjects, a separate validation cohort of 120 different subjects was used. To predict cytomegalovirus infection status, the study combined high-throughput TCR immunosequencing, statistical association of individual TCRs with disease status, and machine learning. A later analysis re-examined previously published TCR beta repertoires from 600 to 700 donors and added high-resolution HLA genotyping to investigate patterns of TCR occurrence. Rather than using new phenotypic data, the later analysis identified candidate immune exposures from TCR beta sequences and from how often those sequences occurred across donors. In an earlier analysis of roughly 600 of the donors, high-throughput TCR beta sequencing was used to judge whether each TCR beta V gene segment behaved as functional or pseudogenic. Donor age, sex, ethnicity and CMV serostatus were compiled alongside the repertoire data. A later genetic analysis used genome-wide SNP genotypes for 398 of the 666 donors, treating that subset as a discovery cohort. All discovery cohort repertoires had been generated on a single sequencing platform. HLA typing covered class I and class II loci at four-digit resolution. The number of donors typed differed by locus, with about 620-630 for A, B, C, DRB1 and DQB1, over 500 for DQA1, some 570 for DPA1, and around 450 for DPB1. Because of strong linkage in the cohort, five DR-DQ haplotypes were treated as single units for association and clustering. Among about 400 genotyped donors of the cohort, an average of around 250,000 unique TCR beta nucleotide sequences was sequenced per donor, of which about 18% were non-productive. Overall results and qualifications from the work: In a later analysis, most CMV-associated TCR beta chains were found to appear HLA-restricted, with HLA associations seemingly driven largely by CMV exposure. Linkage disequilibrium might explain the correlated functional status among segregating V segments, but an unknown experimental factor could not be ruled out. Most TCR sequences were observed very rarely across donors, whereas some public TCRs were present in many individuals. A group of highly shared sequence variants was considered likely to be a technical artifact of the sequencing pipeline. Compared with the approximately 700-donor mean, donors in an Asian-associated ancestry cluster had fewer N-insertions in productive TCRs, according to a later genetic analysis. Sequencing depth was assumed to be roughly uniform across donors in the presence/absence analyses, though that assumption may not hold. A later analysis found that TCR association rates varied across HLA loci, with DRB1 alleles showing the most associated TCRs and HLA-C alleles the fewest. Some IMGT-functional V segments, including TRBV6-2 and TRBV6-3, could not be told apart with the 87-base-pair reads, so those segments were excluded. At a false discovery rate of 0.05, a later analysis linked some 17,000 TCR beta sequences to specific HLA alleles. In the study, approximately 160 TCR beta chains were listed as associated with cytomegalovirus. A later genetic analysis associated a missense DCLRE1C variant with V-gene and J-gene trimming of TCR beta chains, and an independent cohort replicated the association. Because counts were too low, approximately 18 rarely observed V segments, including chromosome 9 orphons, were excluded from the earlier analysis of several hundred of the donors. For the cohort, immune exposure information was limited to CMV serostatus. In a later analysis, HLA-associated TCR beta chains were found to be more clonally expanded and to have lower generation probabilities than equally common non-associated chains. According to the authors, the approach could potentially be generalized to other disease states and immunological phenotypes. Several of the top co-occurrence clusters appeared to be linked to parvovirus B19, influenza, CMV and Epstein-Barr virus, according to a later analysis. An earlier analysis of around 540 of the donors showed that most TCR beta V segments appeared in productive rearrangements either about 87% or about 30% of the time, which broadly matched IMGT annotations. The classifier was reported to diagnose cytomegalovirus status with high specificity and sensitivity in both the original and validation cohorts. Strong co-occurrence of HLA alleles, especially DR and DQ, made assigning TCR associations to individual alleles difficult. Because HLA typing was unavailable for some donors at each locus, only the typed subset was used in association tests. A further reported finding was that TCR beta sequences accurately predicted the HLA-A and HLA-B alleles for most subjects in the first cohort. A few of the identified cytomegalovirus-associated TCR beta chains were confirmed in vitro to be specific for cytomegalovirus antigens. In this cohort, only TCR beta chains were sequenced, and detectable features were limited by the absence of alpha or paired-chain data.

This clone appeared a few times. What antigen it recognizes has not been identified. Base qualities were left out, and no much larger clone turns up one base away. The cohort comprised more than 550 healthy bone marrow donors. At the time of sampling, all cohort members were nominally healthy, though unrecorded immune exposures were likely present. The donor tested CMV seropositive, placing the donor among the approximately 290 seropositive members of the cohort. Every donor gave a peripheral blood sample, and the peripheral blood mononuclear cells from that sample were used for TCR beta sequencing. The Qiagen DNeasy Blood Extraction Kit was used to extract genomic DNA from the blood cell samples. The germline V gene gives CDR1 as SGHRS and CDR2 as YFSETQ. Reading from cysteine to phenylalanine, the CDR3 counts 17 amino acids. Just the 51-base CDR3 DNA is kept, in frame starting at base 1. V loses 0 bases of germline sequence and J loses 0 bases, and the interval between the two ends is 10 bases.

Library generation was performed with the immunoSEQ multiplex PCR assay. For the multiplex PCR, a mixture combining 60 forward primers for TCR Vbeta segments and 13 reverse primers for TCR Jbeta segments was used. Amplification of the CDR3 region of rearranged TCR beta genes was performed with a multiplex PCR assay on genomic DNA. Amplified TCR beta libraries were sequenced as 87-base-pair reads on the Illumina HiSeq System. On the authors' methods: Across the roughly 600 repertoires, a later analysis counted around 80 million unique TCR beta chains, roughly 11 million of which were shared by at least two donors. Raw reads were error-corrected and collapsed into unique sequences with a nearest-neighbor algorithm that merged closely related sequences to remove PCR and sequencing errors. CDR3 sequences were aligned to IMGT reference sequences to assign V, D and J gene segments. For a sequence to be retained, a match of at least six nucleotides to both a V gene segment and a J gene segment was required. A rearrangement was called productive if the CDR3 had no stop codons and remained in frame with V and J, and every other rearrangement was called non-productive. CDR3 was defined by IMGT convention, running from the second conserved V-encoded cysteine to the conserved J-encoded phenylalanine. Sequences without an unambiguous match to a single V gene segment were excluded from the earlier analysis of approximately 600 of the donors. An earlier analysis of about 600 of the donors called V segments functional above 56.7% productive rearrangements and segregating when the between-donor standard deviation exceeded 5%. A statistical classification framework was built to diagnose cytomegalovirus status from the catalog of TCR beta chain sequences. V and J gene assignment, in a later analysis, came from comparing TCR nucleotide sequences with IMGT/GENE-DB human TR gene sequences. A later analysis assigned CDR3 sequences and most-parsimonious VDJ recombination scenarios with the TCRdist pipeline. In a later analysis, each TCR beta chain was defined by its CDR3 amino acid sequence together with its V-gene family, and reads without a unique V-gene family were excluded. To address suspected cross-contamination and a sequencing artifact, a later analysis removed a few hundred highly shared, low-generation-probability nucleotide sequences. In a later analysis, a clonal expansion index for each public chain was calculated from normalized within-repertoire ranks of inferred template counts. Generation probabilities in a later analysis came from a VDJ recombination model fitted to out-of-frame rearrangements, and those results were checked against IGoR. In a later analysis, hypergeometric tests were used to score TCR-TCR, TCR-HLA and TCR-CMV co-occurrence, with a repertoire-size bias correction applied to TCR pairs. False discovery rates were estimated in a later analysis by permuting HLA or CMV assignments 20 times. In a later analysis, co-occurring TCRs were grouped using DBSCAN, and TCRdist sequence similarity was added for clustering within HLA-allele-positive subsets. Repertoires with fewer than 30,000 or more than 120,000 public chains were left out of co-occurrence clustering, as were about five repertoires with anomalous nucleotide sharing. The source is immuneACCESS, and TCRdb retained only in-frame sequences with V and J called. Part of the clones is not carried over; for the studies checked, unresolved V genes explain less than half of this, and the remainder is unexplained. The D gene and trimming were derived from the DNA, and the V and J assignments and clone size from that table. This sample holds 80,000 or so clones; about three quarters were observed only once. The leading ten clones occupy around 10% of the sample.

The receptor was isolated from a woman aged 40 to 49 in good health and CMV-seropositive. Recombination joined TRBV5-1 with TRBJ2-6; the D gene assignment is ambiguous. Sequencing was done on a sample of PBMCs. The CDR3 sequence is CASSLDFSGSGANVLTF. The sequenced DNA: TGCGCCAGCAGCTTGGACTTCTCTGGCTCTGGGGCCAACGTCCTGACTTTC.